Listed below are T cell receptor beta chains from one sample, sequenced in a study of cytomegalovirus exposure and HLA in healthy donors. Profiled with immunoSEQ multiplex PCR; TCRdb holds only in-frame clones, not every one. The clone table shows 140,000 to 150,000 clones, with the ten largest holding around 1.5%. What was sequenced was PBMCs. The receptor source for this set is a woman in her 50s in good health and CMV-seronegative. Both conserved end residues are part of each CDR3. The order of the fields is V gene, D gene, CDR3 length, J gene, CDR3 protein, CDR3 DNA. A D gene is named only where the DNA matches it firmly.

>TRBV30|TRBD1|13|TRBJ2-7
CASTHDRGAEQYF
TGTGCCTCCACACACGACAGGGGCGCCGAGCAGTACTTC
>TRBV5-1|TRBD1|14|TRBJ2-5
CASSQGTGVETQYF
TGCGCCAGCAGCCAAGGGACAGGAGTAGAGACCCAGTACTTC
>TRBV28|-|13|TRBJ1-2
CASMEQVYYGYTF
TGTGCCAGCATGGAACAGGTTTACTATGGCTACACCTTC
>TRBV4-3|-|13|TRBJ1-2
CASSQDGLYGYTF
TGCGCCAGCAGCCAAGACGGACTCTATGGCTACACCTTC
>TRBV2|TRBD2|17|TRBJ2-5
CASRDSKTSRMRETQYF
TGTGCCAGCAGAGACTCGAAGACTAGCCGCATGAGGGAGACCCAGTACTTC
>TRBV7-2|-|14|TRBJ1-1
CASSLVGGRTEAFF
TGTGCCAGCAGCTTAGTCGGAGGGCGAACTGAAGCTTTCTTT
>TRBV7-2|TRBD2|13|TRBJ2-1
CATRASGNNEQFF
TGTGCCACCCGCGCTAGCGGGAACAATGAGCAGTTCTTC
>TRBV4-2|TRBD2|20|TRBJ2-3
CASSQFGGGLAGGWADTQYF
TGTGCCAGCAGCCAATTCGGGGGCGGACTAGCGGGAGGGTGGGCAGATACGCAGTATTTT
>TRBV19|TRBD2|17|TRBJ2-1
CASSIVPGLNLFNEQFF
TGTGCCAGTAGTATCGTTCCGGGACTAAATTTATTCAATGAGCAGTTCTTC
>TRBV9|TRBD1|13|TRBJ2-1
CASSTGTANEQFF
TGTGCCAGCAGCACCGGGACAGCTAATGAGCAGTTCTTC
>TRBV28|TRBD2|17|TRBJ2-7
CASSPRPEDSGSYEQYF
TGTGCCAGCAGTCCAAGGCCGGAGGATAGCGGGAGCTACGAGCAGTACTTC
>TRBV19|TRBD1|16|TRBJ1-5
CASILRAGGKIQPQHF
TGTGCCAGTATCCTGAGGGCAGGGGGAAAAATTCAGCCCCAGCATTTT
>TRBV6-1|TRBD1|15|TRBJ1-2
CASRDPGTGAYGYTF
TGTGCCAGCAGGGATCCAGGGACAGGGGCCTATGGCTACACCTTC
>TRBV7-2|-|13|TRBJ1-2
CASTITGNYGYTF
TGTGCCAGCACAATTACAGGGAACTATGGCTACACCTTC
>TRBV19|-|14|TRBJ2-7
CASSIRLPPYEQYF
TGTGCCAGTAGTATAAGACTTCCTCCCTACGAGCAGTACTTC
>TRBV11-3|-|14|TRBJ2-3
CASSKGGDTDTQYF
TGTGCCAGCAGCAAAGGAGGGGATACAGATACGCAGTATTTT
>TRBV6-4|TRBD1|13|TRBJ2-7
CASSRTGENEQYF
TGTGCCAGCAGTCGGACAGGGGAGAACGAGCAGTACTTC
>TRBV19|TRBD1|15|TRBJ2-1
CASSSQGAPNNEQFF
TGTGCCAGTAGTAGCCAGGGGGCGCCGAACAATGAGCAGTTCTTC
>TRBV9|TRBD1|15|TRBJ2-5
CASSGTGIGGETQYF
TGTGCCAGCAGCGGGACAGGGATTGGGGGAGAGACCCAGTACTTC
>TRBV5-6|-|14|TRBJ1-6
CASSLRPRVSPLHF
TGTGCCAGCAGCTTACGGCCTCGGGTTTCACCCCTCCACTTT
>TRBV30|-|12|TRBJ2-1
CAWNLNSNEQFF
TGTGCCTGGAACCTAAACTCCAATGAGCAGTTCTTC
>TRBV27|-|15|TRBJ1-4
CASSLARATNEKLFF
TGTGCCAGCAGTTTAGCCAGGGCAACTAATGAAAAACTGTTTTTT
>TRBV18|TRBD1|18|TRBJ1-3
CASSPPRTGFGNGNTIYF
TGTGCCAGCTCACCACCCCGGACAGGTTTCGGGAATGGAAACACCATATATTTT
>TRBV9|-|12|TRBJ1-6
CASSRDSSPLHF
TGTGCCAGCAGCAGAGACAGTTCACCCCTCCACTTT
>TRBV9|-|14|TRBJ1-2
CASSAGGQNYGYTF
TGTGCCAGCAGCGCCGGGGGGCAGAACTATGGCTACACCTTC
>TRBV6-6|TRBD1|13|TRBJ1-4
CASEGTVNEKLFF
TGTGCCAGCGAGGGGACAGTTAATGAAAAACTGTTTTTT
>TRBV5-4|-|14|TRBJ2-3
CASSHPGEADTQYF
TGTGCCAGCAGCCACCCAGGGGAAGCAGATACGCAGTATTTT
>TRBV28|TRBD1|13|TRBJ1-2
CASFWTGGYGYTF
TGTGCCAGCTTTTGGACAGGCGGCTATGGCTACACCTTC
>TRBV13|-|14|TRBJ2-7
CASSRTSSSYEQYF
TGTGCCAGCAGCCGGACTTCGAGCTCCTACGAGCAGTACTTC
>TRBV5-1|TRBD1|14|TRBJ1-4
CASSSTGLNEKLFF
TGCGCCAGCAGCTCGACAGGGCTTAATGAAAAACTGTTTTTT
>TRBV2|TRBD1|13|TRBJ1-1
CASTFDRDTEAFF
TGTGCCAGCACCTTTGACAGGGACACTGAAGCTTTCTTT
>TRBV9|-|15|TRBJ2-7
CASSVASDSFYEQYF
TGTGCCAGCAGCGTAGCCTCGGACTCCTTCTACGAGCAGTACTTC
>TRBV6-1|TRBD1|17|TRBJ1-5
CASSEDWDRVGNQPQHF
TGTGCCAGCAGTGAAGACTGGGACAGGGTTGGCAATCAGCCCCAGCATTTT
>TRBV28|-|13|TRBJ2-2
CASSYRDAGELFF
TGTGCCAGCAGTTACAGGGACGCCGGGGAGCTGTTTTTT
>TRBV7-3|-|16|TRBJ2-2
CASSLRTGFDTGELFF
TGTGCCAGCAGCTTACGCACAGGGTTCGACACCGGGGAGCTGTTTTTT
>TRBV14|TRBD1|16|TRBJ2-5
CASSGLDRGQQETQYF
TGTGCCAGCAGCGGGCTGGACAGGGGTCAACAAGAGACCCAGTACTTC
>TRBV5-1|TRBD1|14|TRBJ1-1
CASSLNTGDTEAFF
TGCGCCAGCAGCTTAAATACAGGGGACACTGAAGCTTTCTTT
>TRBV9|TRBD1|16|TRBJ2-3
CASSPTGTASTDTQYF
TGTGCCAGCAGCCCCACCGGGACAGCGAGCACAGATACGCAGTATTTT
>TRBV9|-|17|TRBJ1-1
CASSVERGGERNTEAFF
TGTGCCAGCAGCGTAGAAAGGGGGGGGGAGCGAAACACTGAAGCTTTCTTT
>TRBV7-3|-|13|TRBJ1-1
CASSIVRGSEAFF
TGTGCCAGCAGCATAGTCAGGGGATCTGAAGCTTTCTTT